This TCR beta chain was identified in a study of cytomegalovirus exposure and HLA in healthy donors. With respect to this clone: Its antigen is unknown.

Whole-study findings and limits: The Asian-associated ancestry cluster reportedly had fewer N-insertions than the roughly 670-donor mean in a later analysis.

PCR primers comprised 60 Vbeta and 13 Jbeta primers. In the original workflow: Per a later analysis, the number of unique TCR beta chains was some 82 million, of which 9 million to 14 million were shared. Libraries were prepared by immunoSEQ multiplex PCR; TCRdb keeps only in-frame clonotypes and omits some of them. The V and J calls and clone size were taken over from that table, and D and trimming were inferred from the DNA. The data contain fewer than 200,000 clones, around three quarters of them singletons. The source of this sequence is a man aged 40-50 years in good health and CMV-seropositive. Sequenced sample: PBMCs.

The CDR3 spells CASSLSGRAYNEQFF. For the CDR3, the DNA is TGTGCCAGCAGTTTATCCGGCAGGGCCTACAATGAGCAGTTCTTC. The chain recombines TRBV27 with TRBJ2-1; D is perhaps TRBD1 (5 bases). Trimming left V 0 bases short and J 2 bases short, with 8 bases between. The CDR3 consists of 15 residues. In germline, CDR1 is MNHEY, CDR2 SMNVEV (reference sequence).